This is a list of T cell receptor beta chains from one sample in a study of blood T cell repertoires in COVID-19. The protocol was immunoSEQ multiplex PCR, while the TCRdb copy is restricted to in-frame clones and leaves out a portion. The profile shows more than 110,000 clones, less than 80% of them singletons. Sequencing was performed on peripheral blood. These receptors originate from a man aged 60 to 69 with acute or convalescent COVID-19. Each CDR3 is given with its conserved first and last residue. D genes are given only for firm matches. The size field is filled for only some rows; it gives once, few, many or a size class.

>-|TRBV7-9|TRBJ1-1|-
TGTGCCAGCAGCTCGGGCCAGGGGAACACTGAAGCTTTCTTT
CASSSGQGNTEAFF
>-|TRBV4-3|TRBJ2-7|-
TGCGCCAGCAGCCAAGGAACGGACCGGGAGAGCAACGAGCAGTACTTC
CASSQGTDRESNEQYF
>-|TRBV27|TRBJ1-2|-
TGTGCCAGCAGTCCGACGCTGACTGTAGGAAGCTATGGCTACACCTTC
CASSPTLTVGSYGYTF
>-|TRBV9|TRBJ2-7|-
TGTGCCAGCAGCAGCCTAGACAGCGAGCAGTACTTC
CASSSLDSEQYF
>-|TRBV5-6|TRBJ1-5|-
TGTGCCAGCAGCTTCGGGTCGCGAGATTTTAATCAGCCCCAGCATTTT
CASSFGSRDFNQPQHF
>-|TRBV13|TRBJ2-1|TRBD2
TGTGCCAGCACCGTAGCGGGAGGGCGTGGTGAGCAGTTCTTC
CASTVAGGRGEQFF
>-|TRBV7-2|TRBJ1-5|-
TGTGCCAGCAGCTCGGGGTCCTATAGCAATCAGCCCCAGCATTTT
CASSSGSYSNQPQHF
>few|TRBV11-2|TRBJ1-6|TRBD1
TGTGCCAGCAGCCGGGACAGGGGTCCCCTCCACTTT
CASSRDRGPLHF
>once|TRBV7-8|TRBJ2-3|TRBD1
TGTGCCAGCAGCTCGGACAGGGGGCAAACGCAGTATTTT
CASSSDRGQTQYF
>-|TRBV28|TRBJ1-4|-
TGTGCCAGCAGTCCCGGGACACTTAATGAAAAACTGTTTTTT
CASSPGTLNEKLFF
>-|TRBV24-1|TRBJ2-2|-
TGTGCCACCAGTGATTCCCCTAGGAGCGGCTCGAACACCGGGGAGCTGTTTTTT
CATSDSPRSGSNTGELFF
>-|TRBV9|TRBJ1-5|TRBD1
TGTGCCAGCAGCGTAGGGTTTGGACAGGGCCAGCCCCAGCATTTT
CASSVGFGQGQPQHF
>-|TRBV4-1|TRBJ2-6|-
TGCGCCAGCAGCCCCCTTCCCTCTGGGGCCAACGTCCTGACTTTC
CASSPLPSGANVLTF
>-|TRBV28|TRBJ1-5|-
TGTGCCAGCAGTTTCGGGGGGGGCCATCAGCCCCAGCATTTT
CASSFGGGHQPQHF
>-|TRBV19|TRBJ2-1|TRBD2
TGTGCCAGTAGTGTCGGACTAGCGGGAGGGCCTTCCTACAATGAGCAGTTCTTC
CASSVGLAGGPSYNEQFF
>-|TRBV5-8|TRBJ2-1|TRBD1
TGTGCCAGCAGCTTTGGCAGGGGACAGGCTACATGGTACAATGAGCAGTTCTTC
CASSFGRGQATWYNEQFF
>-|TRBV7-6|TRBJ2-7|TRBD2
TGTGCCAGCAGCTTACGGGCGAGCGGGACCTACGAGCAGTACTTC
CASSLRASGTYEQYF
>few|TRBV7-8|TRBJ1-3|-
TGTGCCAGCAGCCTGACAGCTGCCGCTGGAAACACCATATATTTT
CASSLTAAAGNTIYF
>-|TRBV30|TRBJ2-5|TRBD2
TGTGCCTGGAGTCGGTTAGCGGGAACGGCAGAGACCCAGTACTTC
CAWSRLAGTAETQYF
>-|TRBV28|TRBJ2-7|TRBD1
TGTGCCAGCAGTTCCTCGGGACAGAGCTCCTACGAGCAGTACTTC
CASSSSGQSSYEQYF
>many|TRBV30|TRBJ1-2|TRBD1
TGTGCCTGGAATAGCCAGGGGGAAACGCGCTACACCTTC
CAWNSQGETRYTF
>-|TRBV18|TRBJ2-6|TRBD1
TGTGCCAGCTCACTGACAGGGGGCTCGGGGGCCAACGTCCTGACTTTC
CASSLTGGSGANVLTF
>few|TRBV4-3|TRBJ1-3|TRBD1
TGCGCCAGCAGCCAAACGACAGGGAAGGGAAACACCATATATTTT
CASSQTTGKGNTIYF
>once|TRBV3-1/TRBV3-2|TRBJ2-5|TRBD1
TGTGCCAGCAGCCAAGACCGGCAGGGGGCCCGGCACTTC
CASSQDRQGARHF
>many|TRBV29-1|TRBJ2-2|-
TGCAGCGTGAATTCAGGCGTCACCGGGGAGCTGTTTTTT
CSVNSGVTGELFF
>-|TRBV9|TRBJ2-3|-
TGTGCCAGCAGCACTACAGGGGCGGCAGGAGGGCGAGATACGCAGTATTTT
CASSTTGAAGGRDTQYF
>once|TRBV6-1|TRBJ1-4|-
TGTGCCAGCAGTGAGACAGCCCTTAATAATGAAAAACTGTTTTTT
CASSETALNNEKLFF
>once|TRBV7-7|TRBJ2-3|TRBD2
TGTGCTAGCAGCCTACTAGCGGGAGTGGGCACAGATACGCAGTATTTT
CASSLLAGVGTDTQYF
>many|TRBV9|TRBJ2-1|-
TGTGCCAGCAGCGATCCGAGAGGCGATGAGCAGTTCTTC
CASSDPRGDEQFF
>-|TRBV4-1|TRBJ1-4|-
TGCGCCAGCAGCCAAGATGGAAGCGTGGAAAAACTGTTTTTT
CASSQDGSVEKLFF
>-|TRBV30|TRBJ1-2|TRBD1
TGTGCCTGGAGTGTGTTGGGGACAGGGGCTGGCTACACCTTC
CAWSVLGTGAGYTF
>-|TRBV5-1|TRBJ2-3|-
TGCGCCAGCAGCTTCTTACAGGGTGGGGATACGCAGTATTTT
CASSFLQGGDTQYF
>-|TRBV15|TRBJ2-1|-
TGTGCCACCAGCAGAGATGATCTAGGGCTAGCGACTTACAATGAGCAGTTCTTC
CATSRDDLGLATYNEQFF
>-|TRBV5-6|TRBJ2-7|TRBD2
TGTGCCAGCAGCTTGGGGACTAGCGGGAGCGAGCAGTACTTC
CASSLGTSGSEQYF
>-|TRBV7-9|TRBJ1-2|TRBD1
TGTGCCAGCACCGCAGGGACAGGGAATGGCTACACCTTC
CASTAGTGNGYTF
>-|TRBV5-1|TRBJ1-4|-
TGCGCCAGCAGCTTGCTGGGGCCAGGGGCAGACGATGAAAAACTGTTTTTT
CASSLLGPGADDEKLFF
>-|TRBV5-1|TRBJ1-5|-
TGCGCCAGCAGCATAGAAGATCAGCCCCAGCATTTT
CASSIEDQPQHF